The 14 T cell receptor beta chains in this list originate from one sample, sequenced in a study of blood T cell repertoires in COVID-19. Profiling relied on immunoSEQ multiplex PCR, and the TCRdb table lists in-frame clones only, not all of them. The table shows about 78,000 clones, with roughly 80% occurring only once. The sample comprised peripheral blood. All receptors come from a human donor in a cohort sampled during active COVID-19.

The chain is built from TRBV12-3 or TRBV12-4 and TRBJ2-7, with 11 bases fitting TRBD2. The CDR3 is 13 amino acids. The ends lost 6 bases at V and 2 bases at J; junction bases unmatched: 0. The CDR3 spells CASRTSGAYEQYF. Here the CDR3 DNA reads TGTGCCAGCAGGACTAGCGGGGCCTACGAGCAGTACTTC.

The V call is TRBV2, the J call TRBJ1-2, with a possible D match to TRBD1 (6 bases). Germline V gives CDR1 SNHLY, CDR2 FYNNEI. The CDR3 loop spans 12 amino acids. Between the trimmed V and J ends, which lost 6 bases and 4 bases, there was a span of 9 bases. The CDR3 protein is CASRQGLYGYTF. Written as DNA, the CDR3 is TGTGCCAGCAGACAGGGCCTCTATGGCTACACCTTC.

This clone was seen just once. The rearrangement uses TRBV5-4 and TRBJ2-5; 12 positions match TRBD2. The CDR3 consists of 15 residues. V was pared by 4 bases and J by 5 bases, with 6 bases of the junction left unmatched. Germline V lookup: CDR1 SGHNT, CDR2 YYREEE (reference sequence). Here the CDR3 DNA reads TGTGCCAGCAGCACCACTAGCGGGGGGCAGGAGACCCAGTACTTC. Its translation is CASSTTSGGQETQYF.

V and J are TRBV5-1 and TRBJ1-4; 7 bases are shared with TRBD1. The CDR3 consists of 13 residues. Germline V gene data show CDR1 as SGHRS and CDR2 as YFSETQ. After removal of 4 bases from V and 3 bases from J, the junction contained 0 bases not matched to a gene. CDR3: CASSQGANEKLFF. Here the CDR3 DNA reads TGCGCCAGCAGCCAGGGGGCTAATGAAAAACTGTTTTTT.

This clone was counted between two and nine times. J is TRBJ1-2 and V is TRBV5-1; TRBD1 agrees at 7 bases. Germline V gene sequence: CDR1 SGHRS, CDR2 YFSETQ. J was trimmed by 2 bases and V by 5 bases; bases with no gene match: 6. The CDR3 runs 14 residues. The DNA of the CDR3 is TGCGCCAGCAGTCCTGACAGGGACAACTATGGCTACACCTTC. Protein: CASSPDRDNYGYTF. Supplemented by reference TRBV5-1 and TRBJ1-2, the full variable domain reads KAGVTQTPRYLIKTRGQQVTLSCSPISGHRSVSWYQQTPGQGLQFLFEYFSETQRNKGNFPGRFSGRQFSNSRSEMNVSTLELGDSALYLCASSPDRDNYGYTFGSGTRLTVV.

The chain links TRBV4-1 to TRBJ1-2; possible D gene TRBD1, 5 bases. This CDR3 is built from 16 residues. Trimming removed 1 base at V and 4 bases at J, with 16 bases between. Germline values: CDR1 MGHRA, CDR2 YSYEKL. The CDR3 bases are TGCGCCAGCAGCCAAGTCCCGACAGCGAATCTCTATGGCTACACCTTC. Amino acid sequence: CASSQVPTANLYGYTF.

To note about this clone: Other DNA sequences in the sample encode the same CDR3. The genes are TRBV3-1 (or the pseudogene TRBV3-2) and TRBJ1-1; 7 bases line up with TRBD1. CDR1 is LGHDT, CDR2 YNNKEL, per germline (reference sequence). Trimming cost V 4 bases and J 2 bases; bases outside gene matches: 7. This CDR3 region has 15 residues. The CDR3 protein is CASSPFRGRNTEAFF. For the CDR3, the DNA is TGTGCCAGCAGCCCCTTTAGGGGGCGTAACACTGAAGCTTTCTTT.

V usage is TRBV6-5 and J usage is TRBJ1-2; 11 bases match TRBD1. The CDR3 extends over 15 amino acids. Germline trimming cut 6 bases from V and 8 bases from J; bases unmatched to any gene: 11. Germline-derived CDR1 and CDR2 are MNHEY and SVGAGI. The CDR3 nucleotides are TGTGCCAGCAGCCCACAAGGACAGGGGGCGCGAGGCTACACCTTC. Its translation: CASSPQGQGARGYTF.

The V and J genes are TRBV5-4 and TRBJ2-7, with 10 bases matching TRBD1. Germline CDR1 reads SGHNT; CDR2 reads YYREEE (reference sequence). V lost 4 bases to trimming and J lost 3 bases; unmatched junction nucleotides: 10. This CDR3 has 16 amino acids. This CDR3 reads CASSQDKGQGIYEQYF. The CDR3 DNA is TGTGCCAGCAGCCAGGATAAGGGACAGGGGATCTACGAGCAGTACTTC.

CDR3 nucleotides: TGTGCCAGCAGTTACGCGAGGAACTACGAGCAGTACTTC. It specifies CASSYARNYEQYF. The chain joins TRBV6-2 or TRBV6-3 to TRBJ2-7; D not certain. CDR1 is MNHEY and CDR2 is SVGEGT in the germline V gene. V was cut by 2 bases and J by 3 bases, with 8 bases left in between. The CDR3 has 13 amino acids.

The J gene is TRBJ1-2, the V gene TRBV28; 8 bases line up with TRBD1. The CDR3 runs to 14 residues. Germline V lookup: CDR1 MDHEN, CDR2 SYDVKM. J gave up 4 bases and V 5 bases, and 6 bases lay outside the gene matches. For the CDR3, the DNA is TGTGCCAGCAGTACGACAGGGGAGGGCTATGGCTACACCTTC. This codes for CASSTTGEGYGYTF.

V and J are TRBV14 and TRBJ2-3; 11 bases map to TRBD2. In germline, CDR1 is SGHDN, CDR2 FVKESK. Trimming at V came to 2 bases and at J to 1 base, leaving 8 bases not matched to a gene. The CDR3 runs 18 residues. The CDR3 region is CASSQQGWTSGRTDTQYF. The CDR3 bases are TGTGCCAGCAGCCAACAGGGTTGGACTAGCGGGCGCACAGATACGCAGTATTTT.

V usage is TRBV4-3 and J usage is TRBJ1-4; 8 nucleotides agree with TRBD1. Germline CDR1 and CDR2: LGHNA and YSLEER. Germline trimming cut 0 bases from V and 7 bases from J; bases unmatched to any gene: 1. The CDR3 covers 14 residues. DNA for the CDR3: TGCGCCAGCAGCCAAGACAGGGGGCGTGAAAAACTGTTTTTT. It is translated as CASSQDRGREKLFF.

The CDR3 spells CASSDPIQGRGNTIYF. The CDR3 bases are TGTGCCAGCAGTGATCCAATACAGGGTCGGGGAAACACCATATATTTT. The genes are TRBV6-4 and TRBJ1-3; D is perhaps TRBD1 (6 bases). The V gene's germline CDR1 is MRHNA and CDR2 SNTAGT. Trimming took 3 bases from V and 4 from J, leaving 16 bases between them. The length of the CDR3 is 16 residues.